A single sample is the source of the 3 T cell receptor beta chains below, sequenced in a study of blood T cell repertoires in COVID-19. Assay used: immunoSEQ multiplex PCR; TCRdb lists only in-frame clones, some missing. The profile shows approximately 110,000 clones, 70% to 90% of them singletons. The sample comprised peripheral blood. Receptors were obtained from a human donor in a cohort sampled during active COVID-19.

The chain joins TRBV3-1 (or the pseudogene TRBV3-2) to TRBJ2-7; weak D call: TRBD2 (5 bases). Germline V lookup: CDR1 LGHDT, CDR2 YNNKEL (reference sequence). The V gene lost 2 bases and the J gene lost 0 bases, with 5 bases spanning the gap. The CDR3 has 13 amino acids. For the CDR3, the DNA is TGTGCCAGCAGCCAAACTAGCTCCTACGAGCAGTACTTC. This sequence encodes CASSQTSSYEQYF.

V is TRBV11-1 and J is TRBJ1-1; D is possibly TRBD1 (5 bases). CDR1 SGHAT and CDR2 FQDESV come from the germline V gene (reference sequence). Between the trimmed V and J ends, which lost 5 bases and 4 bases, there was a span of 14 bases. The CDR3 length is 14 residues. The CDR3 DNA reads as TGTGCCAGCAGCCAGGGAGGAACGGGCACTGAAGCTTTCTTT. It yields the protein CASSQGGTGTEAFF.

By sample share, this clone is medium-sized. This chain links TRBV19 with TRBJ1-3, with D possibly TRBD1 on 6 matching bases. CDR1 and CDR2 (germline): LNHDA, SQIVND (reference sequence). V was clipped by 5 bases and J by 0 bases, with 14 bases between them. The CDR3 spans 16 residues. The CDR3 DNA is TGTGCCAGTAGTGGGGGCGCATACGACTCTGGAAACACCATATATTTT. This translates into CASSGGAYDSGNTIYF.